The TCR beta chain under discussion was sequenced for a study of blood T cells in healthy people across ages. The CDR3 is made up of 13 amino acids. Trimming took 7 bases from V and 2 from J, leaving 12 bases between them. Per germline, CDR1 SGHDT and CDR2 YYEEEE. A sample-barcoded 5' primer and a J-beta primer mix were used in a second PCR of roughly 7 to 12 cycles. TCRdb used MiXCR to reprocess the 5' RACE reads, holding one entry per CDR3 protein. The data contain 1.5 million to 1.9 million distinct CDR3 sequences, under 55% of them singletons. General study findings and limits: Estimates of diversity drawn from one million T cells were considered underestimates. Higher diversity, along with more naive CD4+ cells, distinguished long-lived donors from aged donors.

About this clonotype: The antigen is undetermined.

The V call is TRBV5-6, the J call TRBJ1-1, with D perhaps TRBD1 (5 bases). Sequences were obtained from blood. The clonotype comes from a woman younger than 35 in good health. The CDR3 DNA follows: TGTGCCAGCCACCGCGGGGGAAACACTGAAGCTTTCTTT. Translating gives CASHRGGNTEAFF.